A selection of T cell receptor beta chains follows, all from one sample in a study of tissue T cells after allogeneic stem cell transplantation. The protocol was immunoSEQ multiplex PCR, while the TCRdb copy is restricted to in-frame clones and leaves out a portion. The sample shows around 6,600 clones, about two thirds of them seen only once. The sample in question was tissue from the stomach, obtained at autopsy. The receptors were gathered from a woman between 18 and 49 years old with breast cancer. Each CDR3 is given with its conserved first and last residue.

J | V | CDR3
TRBJ2-4 | TRBV28 | CASSFWVGQGFDIQYF
TRBJ2-5 | TRBV6-2/TRBV6-3 | CASSGQGGVQETQYF
TRBJ2-7 | TRBV5-8 | CASTRTGTGVYEQYF
TRBJ2-1 | TRBV12-5 | CASGKSGAPNEQFF
TRBJ2-7 | TRBV6-5 | CASTDTFDSYEQYF
TRBJ2-6 | TRBV4-2 | CASSQGRASPGANVLTF
TRBJ1-5 | TRBV6-5 | CASDRVGNNQPQHF
TRBJ2-1 | TRBV20-1 | CSAIYNEQFF
TRBJ1-2 | TRBV20-1 | CSASGGNGYTF
TRBJ2-7 | TRBV6-2/TRBV6-3 | CASSSDRALSYEQYF
TRBJ2-2 | TRBV7-3 | CASSFGFTGELFF
TRBJ1-1 | TRBV12-3/TRBV12-4 | CASRYGSEAFF
TRBJ1-1 | TRBV12-3/TRBV12-4 | CASSPRTGAEAFF
TRBJ2-5 | TRBV19 | CASSMKTGGVETQYF
TRBJ1-6 | TRBV7-9 | CASSEDGGSYNSPLHF
TRBJ1-1 | TRBV2 | CASSGQVRVTEAFF
TRBJ2-2 | TRBV15 | CATSPRRDTGELFF
TRBJ2-5 | TRBV4-2 | CASSQERGGQETQYF
TRBJ2-3 | TRBV2 | CASSFILAGTFSTDTQYF
TRBJ2-5 | TRBV11-3 | CASSFGAGNQETQYF
TRBJ2-2 | TRBV7-2 | CASRGGGSTGELFF
TRBJ1-1 | TRBV15 | CATSRPVEDTEAFF
TRBJ2-3 | TRBV11-1 | CASSSGLAGGSDTQYF
TRBJ1-3 | TRBV20-1 | CSASPRSRSGNTIYF
TRBJ1-2 | TRBV12-2 | CATLFPGALYGYTF
TRBJ2-7 | TRBV5-1 | CASSLEGVYGEQYF
TRBJ2-6 | TRBV19 | CASSTPRSGANVLTF
TRBJ2-2 | TRBV7-2 | CASSLVAGLNTGELFF
TRBJ1-3 | TRBV27 | CASGRGGTGNTIYF
TRBJ2-3 | TRBV9 | CASSVYSSSDTQYF
TRBJ2-7 | TRBV2 | CASAPDRAYEQYF
TRBJ1-2 | TRBV4-3 | CASSQSTGDGYTF
TRBJ2-3 | TRBV5-4 | CASSRGGRDTDTQYF
TRBJ2-5 | TRBV4-2 | CASSQRLQETQYF
TRBJ2-5 | TRBV7-2 | CASSGVREGRETQYF
TRBJ2-7 | TRBV24-1 | CATSDLLSGTGTYEQYF
TRBJ1-2 | TRBV25-1 | CASSEGGGGYTF
TRBJ2-2 | TRBV23-1 | CASSGAGGPDGELFF
TRBJ2-7 | TRBV6-1 | CASSEANEYEQYF
TRBJ2-1 | TRBV14 | CASSQDAGAFYNEQFF
TRBJ1-5 | TRBV6-5 | CASTKVVEHQPQHF